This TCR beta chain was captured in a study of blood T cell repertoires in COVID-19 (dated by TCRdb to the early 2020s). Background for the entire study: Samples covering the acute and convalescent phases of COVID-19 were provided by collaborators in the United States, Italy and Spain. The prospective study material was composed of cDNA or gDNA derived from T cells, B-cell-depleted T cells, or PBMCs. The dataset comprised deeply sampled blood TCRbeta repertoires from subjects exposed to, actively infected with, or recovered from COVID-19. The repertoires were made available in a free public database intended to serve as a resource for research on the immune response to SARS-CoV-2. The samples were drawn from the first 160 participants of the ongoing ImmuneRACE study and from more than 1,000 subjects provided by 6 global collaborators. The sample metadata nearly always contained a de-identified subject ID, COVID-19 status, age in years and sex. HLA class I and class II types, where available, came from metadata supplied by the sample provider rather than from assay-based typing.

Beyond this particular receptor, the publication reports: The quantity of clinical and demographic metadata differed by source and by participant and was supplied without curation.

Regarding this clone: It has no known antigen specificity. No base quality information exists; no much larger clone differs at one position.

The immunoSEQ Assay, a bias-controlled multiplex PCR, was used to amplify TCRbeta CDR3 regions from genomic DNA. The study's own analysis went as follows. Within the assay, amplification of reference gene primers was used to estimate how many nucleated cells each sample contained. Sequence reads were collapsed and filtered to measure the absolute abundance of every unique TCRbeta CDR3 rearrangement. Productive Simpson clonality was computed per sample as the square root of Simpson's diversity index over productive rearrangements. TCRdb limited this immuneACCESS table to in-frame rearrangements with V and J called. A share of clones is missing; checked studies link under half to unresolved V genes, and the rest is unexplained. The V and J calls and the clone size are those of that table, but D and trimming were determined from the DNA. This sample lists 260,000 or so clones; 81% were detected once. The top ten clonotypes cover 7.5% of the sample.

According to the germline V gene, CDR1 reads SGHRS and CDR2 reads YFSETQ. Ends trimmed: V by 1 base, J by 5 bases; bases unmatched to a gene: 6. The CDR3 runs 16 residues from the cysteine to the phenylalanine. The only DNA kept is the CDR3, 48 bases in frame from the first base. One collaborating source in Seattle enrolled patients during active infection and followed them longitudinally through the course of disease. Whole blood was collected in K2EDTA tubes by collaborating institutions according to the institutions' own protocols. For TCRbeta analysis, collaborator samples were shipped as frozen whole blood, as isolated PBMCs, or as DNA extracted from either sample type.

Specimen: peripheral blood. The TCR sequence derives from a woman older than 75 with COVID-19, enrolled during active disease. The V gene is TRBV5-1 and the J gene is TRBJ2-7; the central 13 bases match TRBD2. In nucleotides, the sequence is TGCGCCAGCAGCTTGTCGGGACTAGCGGGGAGGAACGAGCAGTACTTC. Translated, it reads CASSLSGLAGRNEQYF. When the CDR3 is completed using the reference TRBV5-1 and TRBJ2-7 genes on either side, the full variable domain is KAGVTQTPRYLIKTRGQQVTLSCSPISGHRSVSWYQQTPGQGLQFLFEYFSETQRNKGNFPGRFSGRQFSNSRSEMNVSTLELGDSALYLCASSLSGLAGRNEQYFGPGTRLTVT.